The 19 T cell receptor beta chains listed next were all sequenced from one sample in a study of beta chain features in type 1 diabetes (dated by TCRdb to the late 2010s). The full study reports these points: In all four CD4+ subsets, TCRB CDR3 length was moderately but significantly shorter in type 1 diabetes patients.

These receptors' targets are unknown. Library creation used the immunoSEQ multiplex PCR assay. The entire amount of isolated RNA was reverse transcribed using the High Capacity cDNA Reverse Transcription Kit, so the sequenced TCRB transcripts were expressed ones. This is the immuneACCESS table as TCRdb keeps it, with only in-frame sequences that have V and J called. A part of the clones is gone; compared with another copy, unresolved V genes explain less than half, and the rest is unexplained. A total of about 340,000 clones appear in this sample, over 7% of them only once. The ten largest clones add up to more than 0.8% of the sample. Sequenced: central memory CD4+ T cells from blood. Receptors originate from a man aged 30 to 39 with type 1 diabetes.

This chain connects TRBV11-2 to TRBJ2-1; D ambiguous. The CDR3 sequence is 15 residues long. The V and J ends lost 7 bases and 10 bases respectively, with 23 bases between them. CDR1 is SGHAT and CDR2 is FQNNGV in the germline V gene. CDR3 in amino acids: CASTPIVPSINEQFF. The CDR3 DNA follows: TGTGCCAGCACCCCTATAGTACCCTCAATAAACGAGCAGTTCTTC.

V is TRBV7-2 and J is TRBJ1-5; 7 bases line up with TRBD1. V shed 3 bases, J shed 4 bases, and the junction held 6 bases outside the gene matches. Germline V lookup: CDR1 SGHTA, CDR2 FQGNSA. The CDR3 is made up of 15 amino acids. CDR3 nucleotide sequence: TGTGCCAGCAGCTTCCAGGGGGTTAGGAATCAGCCCCAGCATTTT. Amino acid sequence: CASSFQGVRNQPQHF.

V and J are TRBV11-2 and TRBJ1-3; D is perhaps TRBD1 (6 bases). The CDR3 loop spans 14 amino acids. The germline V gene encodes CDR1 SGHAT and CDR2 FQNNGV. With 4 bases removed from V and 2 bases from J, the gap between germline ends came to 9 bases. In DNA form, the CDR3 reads TGTGCCAGCAGCTCCGGACAGCCTGGAAACACCATATATTTT. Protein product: CASSSGQPGNTIYF.

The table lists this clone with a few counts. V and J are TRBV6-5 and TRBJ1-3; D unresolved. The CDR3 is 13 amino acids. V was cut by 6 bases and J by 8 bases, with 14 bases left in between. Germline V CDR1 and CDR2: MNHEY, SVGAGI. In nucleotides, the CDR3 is TGTGCCAGCAGCAGATCCTTAGGTGACACCATATATTTT. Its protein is CASSRSLGDTIYF.

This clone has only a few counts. For the CDR3, the DNA is TGTGCCAGCAGCGTTATGCAGGGCCCCGAGCAGTTCTTC. Encoded protein: CASSVMQGPEQFF. This sequence joins TRBV9 and TRBJ2-1; D might be TRBD1 (5 bases). The CDR3 length is 13 residues. Trimming cost V 2 bases and J 10 bases, with 13 bases left between them. In germline, CDR1 is SGDLS, CDR2 YYNGEE.

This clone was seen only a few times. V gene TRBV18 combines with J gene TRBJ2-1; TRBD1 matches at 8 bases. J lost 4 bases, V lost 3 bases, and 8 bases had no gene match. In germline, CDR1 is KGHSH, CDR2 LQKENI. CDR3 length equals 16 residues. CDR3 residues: CASSPPGQATYNEQFF. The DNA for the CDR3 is TGTGCCAGCTCACCGCCGGGACAGGCGACGTACAATGAGCAGTTCTTC.

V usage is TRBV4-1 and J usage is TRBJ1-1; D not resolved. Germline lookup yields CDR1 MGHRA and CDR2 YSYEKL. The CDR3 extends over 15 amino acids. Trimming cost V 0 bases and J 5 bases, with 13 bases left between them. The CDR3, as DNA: TGCGCCAGCAGCCAAGATCCGTTAGGTGGTACTGAAGCTTTCTTT. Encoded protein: CASSQDPLGGTEAFF.

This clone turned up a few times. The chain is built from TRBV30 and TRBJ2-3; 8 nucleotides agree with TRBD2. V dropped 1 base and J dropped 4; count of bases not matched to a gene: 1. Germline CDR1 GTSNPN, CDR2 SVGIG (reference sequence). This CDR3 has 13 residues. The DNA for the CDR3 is TGTGCCTGGAGTGAAGCGGGGGCAGATACGCAGTATTTT. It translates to CAWSEAGADTQYF.

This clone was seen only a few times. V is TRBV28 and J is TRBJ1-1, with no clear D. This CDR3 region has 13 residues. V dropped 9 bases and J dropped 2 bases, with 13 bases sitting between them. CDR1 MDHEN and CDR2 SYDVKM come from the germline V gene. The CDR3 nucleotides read TGTGCCAGTTGGGGTTACAGTAACACTGAAGCTTTCTTT. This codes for CASWGYSNTEAFF. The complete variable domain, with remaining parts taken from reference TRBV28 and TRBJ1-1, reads DVKVTQSSRYLVKRTGEKVFLECVQDMDHENMFWYRQDPGLGLRLIYFSYDVKMKEKGDIPEGYSVSREKKERFSLILESASTNQTSMYLCASWGYSNTEAFFGQGTRLTVV.

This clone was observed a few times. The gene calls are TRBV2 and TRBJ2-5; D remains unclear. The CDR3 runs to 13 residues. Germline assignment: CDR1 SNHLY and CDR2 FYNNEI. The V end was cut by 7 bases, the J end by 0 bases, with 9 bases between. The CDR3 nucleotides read TGTGCCAGCACGATCGAATACCAAGAGACCCAGTACTTC. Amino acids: CASTIEYQETQYF.

The chain's CDR3 is CARGEQQETQYF. DNA of the CDR3: TGTGCCAGGGGGGAACAGCAAGAGACCCAGTACTTC. The gene calls are TRBV25-1 and TRBJ2-5, with D possibly being TRBD1 or TRBD2 (5 bases each). Germline V gene lookup returns CDR1 MGHDK and CDR2 SYGVNS. The CDR3 sequence is 12 residues long. V dropped 9 bases and J dropped 2 bases, with 10 bases sitting between them.

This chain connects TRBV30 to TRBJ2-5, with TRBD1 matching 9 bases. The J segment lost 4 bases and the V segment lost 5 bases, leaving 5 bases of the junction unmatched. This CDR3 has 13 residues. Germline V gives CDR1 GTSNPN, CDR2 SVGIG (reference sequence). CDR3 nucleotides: TGTGCCTGGGTCGGGACAGGGCGAGAGACCCAGTACTTC. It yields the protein CAWVGTGRETQYF.

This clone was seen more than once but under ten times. CDR3 residues: CASSLSRNQPQHF. The CDR3 DNA reads as TGTGCCAGCAGTTTATCGAGGAATCAGCCCCAGCATTTT. The V gene is TRBV27, the J gene TRBJ1-5; D ambiguous. CDR1 is MNHEY, CDR2 SMNVEV, per germline (reference sequence). Trimming removed 0 bases from V and 4 bases from J, with 4 bases in between. This CDR3 has 13 amino acids.

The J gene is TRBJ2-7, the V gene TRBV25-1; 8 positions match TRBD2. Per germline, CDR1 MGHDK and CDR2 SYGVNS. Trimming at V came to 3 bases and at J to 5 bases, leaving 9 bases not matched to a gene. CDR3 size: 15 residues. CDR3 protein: CASSDWGREGDEQYF. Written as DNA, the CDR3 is TGTGCCAGCAGTGATTGGGGCCGGGAGGGCGACGAGCAGTACTTC.

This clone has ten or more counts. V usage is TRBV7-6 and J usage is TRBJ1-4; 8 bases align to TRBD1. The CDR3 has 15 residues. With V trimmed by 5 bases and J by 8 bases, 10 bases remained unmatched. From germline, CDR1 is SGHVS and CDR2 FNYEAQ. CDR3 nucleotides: TGTGCCAGCAGCCGAGCAGGGGGCGCAGGAGAAAAACTGTTTTTT. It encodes CASSRAGGAGEKLFF. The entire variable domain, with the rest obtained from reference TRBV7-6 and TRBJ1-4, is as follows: GAGVSQSPRYKVTKRGQDVALRCDPISGHVSLYWYRQALGQGPEFLTYFNYEAQQDKSGLPNDRFSAERPEGSISTLTIQRTEQRDSAMYRCASSRAGGAGEKLFFGSGTQLSVL.

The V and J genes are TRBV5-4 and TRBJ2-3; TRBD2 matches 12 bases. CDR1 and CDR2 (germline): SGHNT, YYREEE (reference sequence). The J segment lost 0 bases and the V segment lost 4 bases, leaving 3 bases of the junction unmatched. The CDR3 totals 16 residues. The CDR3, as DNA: TGTGCCAGCAGCGTCGGACTAGCGGGGAGCACAGATACGCAGTATTTT. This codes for CASSVGLAGSTDTQYF. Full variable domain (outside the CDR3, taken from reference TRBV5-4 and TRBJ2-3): ETGVTQSPTHLIKTRGQQVTLRCSSQSGHNTVSWYQQALGQGPQFIFQYYREEENGRGNFPPRFSGLQFPNYSSELNVNALELDDSALYLCASSVGLAGSTDTQYFGPGTRLTVL.

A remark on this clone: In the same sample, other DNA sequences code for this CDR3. The CDR3 DNA is TGTGCCAGCAGTGAGGGAGGTCCCTACGGGGAGCTGTTTTTT. This translates into CASSEGGPYGELFF. The chain carries TRBV2 and TRBJ2-2; the D gene is possibly TRBD2 (6 bases). Germline CDR1 SNHLY, CDR2 FYNNEI. The CDR3 spans 14 residues. Trimming left V 3 bases short and J 7 bases short, with 12 bases between.

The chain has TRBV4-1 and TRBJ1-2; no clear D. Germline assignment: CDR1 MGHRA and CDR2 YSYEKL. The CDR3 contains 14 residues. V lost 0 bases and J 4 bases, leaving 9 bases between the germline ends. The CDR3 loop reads CASSQEVVSYGYTF. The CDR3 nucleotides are TGCGCCAGCAGCCAAGAGGTGGTCAGCTATGGCTACACCTTC.

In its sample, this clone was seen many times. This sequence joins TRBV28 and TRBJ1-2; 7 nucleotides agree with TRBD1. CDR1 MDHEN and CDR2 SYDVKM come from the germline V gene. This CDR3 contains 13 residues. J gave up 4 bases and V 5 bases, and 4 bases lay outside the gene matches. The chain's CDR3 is CASSATGPYGYTF. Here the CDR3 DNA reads TGTGCCAGCAGTGCGACAGGGCCCTATGGCTACACCTTC.